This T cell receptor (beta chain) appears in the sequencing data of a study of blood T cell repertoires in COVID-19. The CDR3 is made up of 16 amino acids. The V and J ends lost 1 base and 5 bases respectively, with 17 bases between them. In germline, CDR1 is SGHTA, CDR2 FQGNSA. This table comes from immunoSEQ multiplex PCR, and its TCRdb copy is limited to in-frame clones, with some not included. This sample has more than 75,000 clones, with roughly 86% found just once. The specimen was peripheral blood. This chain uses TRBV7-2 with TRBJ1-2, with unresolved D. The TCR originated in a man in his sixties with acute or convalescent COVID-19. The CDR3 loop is CASSLEKTFYDYGYTF. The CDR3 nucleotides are TGTGCCAGCAGCTTAGAGAAGACTTTTTATGATTATGGCTACACCTTC.